Presented here are 7 T cell receptor beta chains from one specimen sequenced in a study of blood T cell repertoires in COVID-19. The table came from immunoSEQ multiplex PCR; TCRdb's copy has only in-frame clones and leaves some out. The sample records around 430,000 clones, around nine tenths being singletons. The sequencing input was PBMCs or T cells enriched from blood (not recorded which). The receptors stem from a woman between 45 and 60 years old who had recovered from COVID-19.

The rearrangement joins TRBV18 to TRBJ1-2; no clear D. The CDR3 has 11 residues. CDR1 and CDR2 from the germline V gene are KGHSH and LQKENI. This chain's CDR3 is CASGGLHGYTF. The CDR3 nucleotides are TGTGCGTCGGGTGGACTCCATGGCTACACCTTC.

The table lists this clone with a few counts. The rearrangement uses TRBV4-2 and TRBJ2-5; 10 bases map to TRBD2. From germline, CDR1 is LGHNA and CDR2 YNFKEQ. This CDR3 spans 14 amino acids. V lost 6 bases and J lost 2; bases outside the gene matches: 3. The DNA for the CDR3 is TGTGCCAGCAGTAGCGGGGGGAGTCAAGAGACCCAGTACTTC. Amino acids: CASSSGGSQETQYF.

The CDR3 coding sequence is TGTGCCAGCAGTGAACCTGCGCTAGGCATCACTGAAGCTTTCTTT. As protein: CASSEPALGITEAFF. The chain recombines TRBV6-1 with TRBJ1-1; no clear D. Trimming removed 2 bases at V and 4 bases at J, with 14 bases between. CDR3 length: 15 amino acids. Per germline, CDR1 MNHNS and CDR2 SASEGT.

This chain joins TRBV29-1 and TRBJ1-1, with D maybe TRBD1 (6 bases). Trimming cost V 4 bases and J 5 bases, with 17 bases left between them. CDR3 length equals 14 residues. Germline V lookup: CDR1 SQVTM, CDR2 ANQGSEA. CDR3 nucleotide sequence: TGCAGCGTTGTAGGTAGGGGGGGGAATACTGAAGCTTTCTTT. Protein sequence: CSVVGRGGNTEAFF.

Note on this clone: One end of the junction fails to match germline, which may point to a read error. This chain links TRBV13 with TRBJ1-2; the D gene is possibly TRBD1 (5 bases). Germline V CDR1 and CDR2: PRHDT, FYEKMQ (reference sequence). The CDR3 is made up of 14 amino acids. In DNA form, the CDR3 reads TGTGCCAGCAGCCTAGGACCTGCAGGGCATGGCTACACCTTC. Its protein is CASSLGPAGHGYTF.

This clone was observed once. The CDR3 coding sequence is TGTGCCAGCAGCCTCTACCCGGGACATTCGAACACTGAAGCTTTCTTT. Amino acids: CASSLYPGHSNTEAFF. This rearrangement joins TRBV11-2 to TRBJ1-1; D perhaps matches TRBD1 (6 bases). The CDR3 is made up of 16 amino acids. Germline V lookup: CDR1 SGHAT, CDR2 FQNNGV. V lost 5 bases, J lost 1 base, and 17 bases lay in between.

This clone was counted once. The gene calls are TRBV30 and TRBJ1-6, with D possibly being TRBD1 (5 bases). Germline V gene lookup returns CDR1 GTSNPN and CDR2 SVGIG (reference sequence). V was shortened by 5 bases and J by 10 bases, with 9 bases between the two germline ends. The CDR3 has 11 residues. DNA for the CDR3: TGTGCCTGGGGGGCTCAGTCACCCCTCCACTTT. Translation gives CAWGAQSPLHF.